This T cell receptor beta chain was profiled in a study of T cells after yellow fever vaccination. In TCRdb, the 5' RACE reads were re-called with MiXCR into one record per CDR3 protein. The repertoire has hundreds of thousands of distinct CDR3 sequences, roughly 19% of them found once; the top ten carry over 11%. V shed 6 bases and J shed 6 bases, with 12 bases lying between them. CDR3 length: 12 residues. CDR1 is SEHNR, CDR2 FQNEAQ, per germline (reference sequence). The V and J genes are TRBV7-9 and TRBJ2-7; D might be TRBD2 (6 bases). The receptor was derived from a man under 40 who received the YFV17D yellow fever vaccine. Sample: PBMCs, taken 15 days after the yellow fever booster vaccination. The CDR3 coding sequence is TGTGCCAGCAGGCGCGGGGAAAGCGAGCAGTACTTC. This translates into CASRRGESEQYF.